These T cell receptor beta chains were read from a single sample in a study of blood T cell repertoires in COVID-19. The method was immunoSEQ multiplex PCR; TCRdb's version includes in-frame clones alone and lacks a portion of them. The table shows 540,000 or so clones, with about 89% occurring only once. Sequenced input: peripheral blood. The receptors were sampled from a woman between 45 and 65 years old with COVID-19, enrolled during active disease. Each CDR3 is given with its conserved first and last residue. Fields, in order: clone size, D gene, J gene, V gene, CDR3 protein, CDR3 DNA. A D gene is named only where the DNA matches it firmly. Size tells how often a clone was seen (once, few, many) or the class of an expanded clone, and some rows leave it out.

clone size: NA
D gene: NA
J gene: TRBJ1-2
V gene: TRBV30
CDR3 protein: CAWSLTANYGYTF
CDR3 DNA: TGTGCCTGGTCCCTGACTGCTAACTATGGCTACACCTTC

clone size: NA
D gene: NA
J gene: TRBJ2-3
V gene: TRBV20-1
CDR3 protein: CSAKHPDTQYF
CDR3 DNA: TGCAGTGCTAAGCATCCAGATACGCAGTATTTT

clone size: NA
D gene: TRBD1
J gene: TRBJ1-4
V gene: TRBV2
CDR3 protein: CASGSMGQVNEKLFF
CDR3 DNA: TGTGCCAGCGGATCAATGGGACAGGTTAATGAAAAACTGTTTTTT

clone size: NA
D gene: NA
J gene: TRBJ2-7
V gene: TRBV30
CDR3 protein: CAYTHRANQDEQYF
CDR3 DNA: TGTGCCTATACCCACAGGGCTAATCAGGACGAGCAGTACTTC

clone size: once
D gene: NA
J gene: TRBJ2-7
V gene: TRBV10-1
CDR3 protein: CASSRGGFYEQYF
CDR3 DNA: TGCGCCAGCAGTAGAGGAGGGTTCTACGAGCAGTACTTC

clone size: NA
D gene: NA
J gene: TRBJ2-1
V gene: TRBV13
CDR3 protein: CASILQTKLPYNEQFF
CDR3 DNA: TGTGCCAGCATCCTGCAGACTAAACTACCTTACAATGAGCAGTTCTTC

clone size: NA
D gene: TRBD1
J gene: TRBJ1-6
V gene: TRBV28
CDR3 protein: CASRQTGEPLHF
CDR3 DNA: TGTGCCAGCAGACAGACAGGGGAACCCCTCCACTTT

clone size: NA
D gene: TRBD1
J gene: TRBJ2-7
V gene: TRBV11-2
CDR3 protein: CASSYNGQAYEQYF
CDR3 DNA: TGTGCCAGCAGCTACAATGGACAGGCCTACGAGCAGTACTTC

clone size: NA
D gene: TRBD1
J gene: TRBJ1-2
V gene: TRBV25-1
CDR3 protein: CASSEPGTGGGGGYTF
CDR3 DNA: TGTGCCAGCAGTGAACCAGGAACAGGGGGCGGCGGTGGCTACACCTTC

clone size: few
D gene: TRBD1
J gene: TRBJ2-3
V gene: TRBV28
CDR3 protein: CASRPKPIQGAATDTQYF
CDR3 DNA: TGTGCCAGCAGGCCTAAGCCCATACAGGGGGCCGCCACAGATACGCAGTATTTT

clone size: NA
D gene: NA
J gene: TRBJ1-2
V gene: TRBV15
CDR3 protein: CATTGELNIGYGYTF
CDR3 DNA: TGTGCCACCACTGGAGAGTTAAATATCGGCTATGGCTACACCTTC

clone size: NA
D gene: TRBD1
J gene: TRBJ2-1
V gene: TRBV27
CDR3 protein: CASSQGAGEQFF
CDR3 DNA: TGTGCCAGCAGTCAGGGGGCGGGTGAGCAGTTCTTC

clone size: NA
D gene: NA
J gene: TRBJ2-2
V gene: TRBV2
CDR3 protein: CASSELQNGELFF
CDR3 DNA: TGTGCCAGCAGTGAACTACAGAACGGGGAGCTGTTTTTT

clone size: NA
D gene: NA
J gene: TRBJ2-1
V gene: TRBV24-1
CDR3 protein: CATSSTVNEQFF
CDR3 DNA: TGTGCCACCAGTTCTACGGTTAACGAGCAGTTCTTC

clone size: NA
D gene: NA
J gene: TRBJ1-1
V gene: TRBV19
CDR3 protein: CASSIGQGMDEAFF
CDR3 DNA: TGTGCCAGTAGTATAGGTCAGGGAATGGATGAAGCTTTCTTT

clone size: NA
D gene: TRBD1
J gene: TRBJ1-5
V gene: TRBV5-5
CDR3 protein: CASSLRTGGNQPQHF
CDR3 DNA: TGTGCCAGCAGCTTGAGAACAGGGGGCAATCAGCCCCAGCATTTT

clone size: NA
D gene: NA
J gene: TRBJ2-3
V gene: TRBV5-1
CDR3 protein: CASSLYLRADTQYF
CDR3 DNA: TGCGCCAGCAGCTTGTATTTGAGGGCAGATACGCAGTATTTT

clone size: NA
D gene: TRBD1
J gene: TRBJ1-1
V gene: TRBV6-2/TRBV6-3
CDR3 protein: CASSWGQGLTEAFF
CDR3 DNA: TGTGCCAGCAGTTGGGGACAGGGGCTGACTGAAGCTTTCTTT

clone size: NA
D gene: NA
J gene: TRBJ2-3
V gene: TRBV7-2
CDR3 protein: CASSLVVYRTDTQYF
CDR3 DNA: TGTGCCAGCAGCTTAGTTGTCTATCGGACAGATACGCAGTATTTT

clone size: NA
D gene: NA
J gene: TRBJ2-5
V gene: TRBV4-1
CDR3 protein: CASSQDNRLGETQYF
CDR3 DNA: TGCGCCAGCAGCCAAGATAACAGATTGGGAGAGACCCAGTACTTC

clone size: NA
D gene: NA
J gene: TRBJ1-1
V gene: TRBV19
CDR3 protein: CASSIRGGSRDTEAFF
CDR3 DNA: TGTGCCAGTAGTATTCGGGGGGGTTCAAGGGACACTGAAGCTTTCTTT

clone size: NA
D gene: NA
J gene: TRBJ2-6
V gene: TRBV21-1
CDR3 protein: CASSQRQGNLNPGANVLTF
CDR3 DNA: TGTGCCAGCAGCCAGAGACAAGGAAACCTCAATCCTGGGGCCAACGTCCTGACTTTC

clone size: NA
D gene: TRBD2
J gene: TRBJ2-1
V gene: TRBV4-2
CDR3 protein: CASSQLGTSGGGDEQFF
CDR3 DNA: TGTGCCAGCAGCCAATTAGGGACTAGCGGGGGGGGTGATGAGCAGTTCTTC

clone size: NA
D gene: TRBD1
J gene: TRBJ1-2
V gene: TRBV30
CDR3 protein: CAWSPGQGDGYTF
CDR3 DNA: TGTGCCTGGTCACCGGGACAGGGGGATGGCTACACCTTC

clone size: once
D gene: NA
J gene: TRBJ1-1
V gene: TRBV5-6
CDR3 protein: CASSLGTSNTEAFF
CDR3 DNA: TGTGCCAGCAGCCTCGGGACATCCAACACTGAAGCTTTCTTT